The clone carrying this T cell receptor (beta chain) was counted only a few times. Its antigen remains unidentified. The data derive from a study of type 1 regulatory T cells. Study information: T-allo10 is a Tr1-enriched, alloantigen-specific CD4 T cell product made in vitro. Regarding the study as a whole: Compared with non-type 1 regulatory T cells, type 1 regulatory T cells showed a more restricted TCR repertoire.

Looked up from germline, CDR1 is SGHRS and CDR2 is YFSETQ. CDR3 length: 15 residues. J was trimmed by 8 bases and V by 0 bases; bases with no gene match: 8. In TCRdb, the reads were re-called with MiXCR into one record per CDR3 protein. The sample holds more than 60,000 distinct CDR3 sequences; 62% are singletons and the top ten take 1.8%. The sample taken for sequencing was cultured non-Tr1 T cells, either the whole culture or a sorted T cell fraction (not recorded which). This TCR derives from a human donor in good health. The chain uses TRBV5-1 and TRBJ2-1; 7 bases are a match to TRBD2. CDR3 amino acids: CASSLVVGGDDEQFF. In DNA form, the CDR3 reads TGCGCCAGCAGCTTGGTAGTGGGAGGGGACGATGAGCAGTTCTTC. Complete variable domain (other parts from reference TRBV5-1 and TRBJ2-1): KAGVTQTPRYLIKTRGQQVTLSCSPISGHRSVSWYQQTPGQGLQFLFEYFSETQRNKGNFPGRFSGRQFSNSRSEMNVSTLELGDSALYLCASSLVVGGDDEQFFGPGTRLTVL.